This T cell receptor beta chain derives from a study of blood T cell repertoires in COVID-19. Study background: The United States, Italy and Spain supplied acute and convalescent COVID-19 samples. Nucleic acid was either cDNA or gDNA, and it came from T cells, B-cell-depleted T cells, or PBMCs.

In the authors' methods: Estimated nucleated cell counts came from reference gene primer amplification. Libraries were prepared by immunoSEQ multiplex PCR; TCRdb keeps only in-frame clonotypes and omits some of them. V, J and clone size are taken as reported in that table, and D and trimming were inferred from the DNA itself. The sample shows 200,000 to 300,000 clones, 86% of them seen only once. Sequencing was done on a sample of peripheral blood. This clonotype originated in a man younger than 45 with active or convalescent COVID-19.

In DNA form, the CDR3 reads TGTGCCAGCAGCCCACCGGGAGGGCCCCAGCATTTT. Protein: CASSPPGGPQHF. The chain links TRBV3-1 (or the pseudogene TRBV3-2) to TRBJ1-5, with D hard to call. The CDR3 runs to 12 residues. The ends were cut back, 4 bases at V and 9 bases at J, with 10 bases in the middle. Per the germline V gene, CDR1 is LGHDT and CDR2 is YNNKEL (reference sequence).